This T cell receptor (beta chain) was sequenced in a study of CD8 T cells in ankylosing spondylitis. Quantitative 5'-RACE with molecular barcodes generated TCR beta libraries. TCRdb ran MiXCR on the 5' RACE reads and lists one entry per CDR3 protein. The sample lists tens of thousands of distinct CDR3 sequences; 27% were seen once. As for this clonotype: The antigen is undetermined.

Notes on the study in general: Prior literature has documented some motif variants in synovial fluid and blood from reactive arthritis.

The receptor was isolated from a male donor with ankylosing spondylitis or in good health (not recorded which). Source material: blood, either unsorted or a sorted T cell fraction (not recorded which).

The CDR3 bases are TGCAGCGAAAAAGCGCGGGCAACTGAAGCTTTCTTT. It yields the protein CSEKARATEAFF. This chain uses TRBV29-1 with TRBJ1-1; D remains unclear. V was pared by 7 bases and J by 5 bases, with 14 bases between. Germline CDR1 SQVTM, CDR2 ANQGSEA. The CDR3 is 12 amino acids.